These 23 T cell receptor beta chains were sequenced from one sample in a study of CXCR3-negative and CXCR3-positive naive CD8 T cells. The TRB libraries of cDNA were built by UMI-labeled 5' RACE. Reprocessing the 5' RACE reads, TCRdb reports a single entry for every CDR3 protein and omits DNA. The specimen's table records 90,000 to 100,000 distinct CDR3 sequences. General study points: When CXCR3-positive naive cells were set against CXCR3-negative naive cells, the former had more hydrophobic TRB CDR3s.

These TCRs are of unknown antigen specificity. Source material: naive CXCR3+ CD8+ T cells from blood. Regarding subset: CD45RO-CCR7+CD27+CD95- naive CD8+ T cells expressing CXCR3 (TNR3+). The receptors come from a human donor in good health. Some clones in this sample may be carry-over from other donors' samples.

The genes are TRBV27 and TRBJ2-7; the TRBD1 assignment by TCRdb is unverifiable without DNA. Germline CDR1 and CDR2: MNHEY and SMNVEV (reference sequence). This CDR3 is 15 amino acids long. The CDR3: CASRNGGPGVYEQYF.

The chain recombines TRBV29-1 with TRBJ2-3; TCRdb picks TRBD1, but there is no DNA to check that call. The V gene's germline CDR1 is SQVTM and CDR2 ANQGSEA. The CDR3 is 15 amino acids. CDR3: CSVNDRGSSTDTQYF.

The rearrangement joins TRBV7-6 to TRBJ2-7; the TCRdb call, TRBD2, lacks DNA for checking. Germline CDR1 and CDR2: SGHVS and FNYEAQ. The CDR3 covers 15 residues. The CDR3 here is CASSLNREGVYEQYF.

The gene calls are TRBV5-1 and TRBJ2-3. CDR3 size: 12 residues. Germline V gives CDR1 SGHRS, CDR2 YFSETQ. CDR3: CASSSATDTQYF.

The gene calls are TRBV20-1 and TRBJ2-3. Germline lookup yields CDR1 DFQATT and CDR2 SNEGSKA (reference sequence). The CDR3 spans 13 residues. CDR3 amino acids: CSADRVLADTQYF.

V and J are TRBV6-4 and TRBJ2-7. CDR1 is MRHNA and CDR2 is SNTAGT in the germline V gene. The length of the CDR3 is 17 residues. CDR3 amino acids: CASSDYYCQGSSYEQYF.

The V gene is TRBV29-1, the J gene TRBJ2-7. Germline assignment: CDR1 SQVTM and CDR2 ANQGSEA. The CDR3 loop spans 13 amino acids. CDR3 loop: CSVEETNSYEQYF.

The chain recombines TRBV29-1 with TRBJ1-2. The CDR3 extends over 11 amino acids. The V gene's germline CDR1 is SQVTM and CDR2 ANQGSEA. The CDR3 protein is CSGGTNYGYTF. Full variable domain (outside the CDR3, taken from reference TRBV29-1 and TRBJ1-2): SAVISQKPSRDICQRGTSLTIQCQVDSQVTMMFWYRQQPGQSLTLIATANQGSEATYESGFVIDKFPISRPNLTFSTLTVSNMSPEDSSIYLCSGGTNYGYTFGSGTRLTVV.

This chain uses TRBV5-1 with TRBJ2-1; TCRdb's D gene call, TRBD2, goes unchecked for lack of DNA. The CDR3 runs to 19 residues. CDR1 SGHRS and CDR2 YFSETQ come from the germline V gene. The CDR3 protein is CASSLEGTSGGVPYNEQFF.

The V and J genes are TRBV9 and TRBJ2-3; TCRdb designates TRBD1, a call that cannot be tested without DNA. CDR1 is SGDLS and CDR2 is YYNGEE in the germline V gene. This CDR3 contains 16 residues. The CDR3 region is CASRRGDGYSTDTQYF.

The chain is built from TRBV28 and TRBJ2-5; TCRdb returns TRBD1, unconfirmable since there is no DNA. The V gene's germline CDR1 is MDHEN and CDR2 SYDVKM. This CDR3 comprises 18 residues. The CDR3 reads CASSPLLRGARLEETQYF.

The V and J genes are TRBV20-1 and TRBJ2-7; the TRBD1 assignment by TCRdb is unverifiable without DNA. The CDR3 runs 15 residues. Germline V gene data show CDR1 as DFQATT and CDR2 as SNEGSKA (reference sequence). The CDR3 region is CSARDQEGPSYEQYF.

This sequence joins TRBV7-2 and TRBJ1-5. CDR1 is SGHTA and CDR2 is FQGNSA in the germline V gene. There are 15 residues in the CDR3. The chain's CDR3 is CASSLNQDSNQPQHF.

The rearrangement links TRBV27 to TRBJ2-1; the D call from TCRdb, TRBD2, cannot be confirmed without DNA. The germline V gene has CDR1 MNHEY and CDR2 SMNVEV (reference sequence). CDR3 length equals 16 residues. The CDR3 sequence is CASSQAGGPSYNEQFF.

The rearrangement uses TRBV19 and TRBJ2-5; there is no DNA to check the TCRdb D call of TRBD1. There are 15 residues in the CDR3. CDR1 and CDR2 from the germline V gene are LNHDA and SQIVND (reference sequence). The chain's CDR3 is CASSTAGGYQETQYF.

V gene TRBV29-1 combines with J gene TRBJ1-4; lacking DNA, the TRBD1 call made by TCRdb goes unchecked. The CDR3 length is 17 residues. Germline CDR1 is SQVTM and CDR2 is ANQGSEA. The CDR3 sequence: CSVEGGGLLATNEKLFF.

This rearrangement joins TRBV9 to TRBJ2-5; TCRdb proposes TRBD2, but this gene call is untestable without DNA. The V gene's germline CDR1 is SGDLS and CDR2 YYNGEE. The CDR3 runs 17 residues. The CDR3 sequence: CASSVDGSGVAKGAQHF. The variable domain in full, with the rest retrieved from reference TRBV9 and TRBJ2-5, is DSGVTQTPKHLITATGQRVTLRCSPRSGDLSVYWYQQSLDQGLQFLIQYYNGEERAKGNILERFSAQQFPDLHSELNLSSLELGDSALYFCASSVDGSGVAKGAQHFGPGTRLLVL.

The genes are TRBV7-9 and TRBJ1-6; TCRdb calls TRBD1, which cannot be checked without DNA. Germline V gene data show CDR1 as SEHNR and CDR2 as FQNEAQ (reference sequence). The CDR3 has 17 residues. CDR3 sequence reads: CASSTNGQDLYNSPLHF.

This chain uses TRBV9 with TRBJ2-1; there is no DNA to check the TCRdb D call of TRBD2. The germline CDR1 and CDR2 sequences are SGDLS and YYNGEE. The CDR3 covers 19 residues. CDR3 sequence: CASSVAGGRPSGSYNEQFF.

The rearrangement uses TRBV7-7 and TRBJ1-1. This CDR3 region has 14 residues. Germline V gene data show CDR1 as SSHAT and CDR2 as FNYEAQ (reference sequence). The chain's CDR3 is CANGLGGVNTEAFF.

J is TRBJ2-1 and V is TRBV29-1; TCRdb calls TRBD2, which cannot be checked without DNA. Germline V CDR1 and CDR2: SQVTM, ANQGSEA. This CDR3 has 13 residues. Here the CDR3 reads CSVGTSGKNEQFF.

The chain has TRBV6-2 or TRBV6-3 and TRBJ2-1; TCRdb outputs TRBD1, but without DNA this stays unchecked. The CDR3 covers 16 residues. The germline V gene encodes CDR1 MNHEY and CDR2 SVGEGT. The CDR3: CASSYSRVSGHNEQFF.

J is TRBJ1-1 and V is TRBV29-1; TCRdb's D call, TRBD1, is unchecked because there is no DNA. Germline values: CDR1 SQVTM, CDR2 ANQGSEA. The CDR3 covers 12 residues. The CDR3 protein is CSVEVGGAVAFF.